The 27 T cell receptor beta chains given below trace back to one sample, sequenced in a study of tumour-infiltrating T cells in Burkitt lymphoma. Clones were read by immunoSEQ multiplex PCR, and TCRdb kept only the in-frame ones, dropping some. The sample holds around 46,000 clones, approximately 31% seen once. The sequencing sample was made of tumor tissue. These receptors all stem from a human donor with Burkitt lymphoma.

This clone was picked up a small number of times. V gene TRBV5-4 combines with J gene TRBJ2-5; D uncertain. The CDR3 is 14 residues long. Between the trimmed V and J ends, which lost 0 bases and 1 base, there was a span of 7 bases. Germline V lookup: CDR1 SGHNT, CDR2 YYREEE (reference sequence). The CDR3 nucleotides read TGTGCCAGCAGCTTGGCGGCTAGCCAAGAGACCCAGTACTTC. It translates to CASSLAASQETQYF.

This clone was seen more than once but under ten times. The CDR3 spells CASSYRGLGNTEAFF. CDR3 nucleotides: TGTGCCAGCAGCTATAGGGGGTTAGGGAACACTGAAGCTTTCTTT. The V gene is TRBV5-6, the J gene TRBJ1-1; the D gene is possibly TRBD1 (6 bases). Trimming cost V 3 bases and J 1 base, with 13 bases left between them. The CDR3 consists of 15 residues. Germline values: CDR1 SGHDT, CDR2 YYEEEE. Based on the CDR3 plus reference TRBV5-6 and TRBJ1-1, the full variable domain is DAGVTQSPTHLIKTRGQQVTLRCSPKSGHDTVSWYQQALGQGPQFIFQYYEEEERQRGNFPDRFSGHQFPNYSSELNVNALLLGDSALYLCASSYRGLGNTEAFFGQGTRLTVV.

V gene TRBV29-1 combines with J gene TRBJ1-4; 8 bases map to TRBD1. Germline values: CDR1 SQVTM, CDR2 ANQGSEA. J gave up 8 bases and V 5 bases, and 16 bases lay outside the gene matches. The CDR3 spans 16 residues. The CDR3 here is CSVRGAGWTGREKLFF. DNA of the CDR3: TGCAGCGTTCGAGGCGCCGGGTGGACAGGGAGGGAAAAACTGTTTTTT.

In this sample, this clone turned up a few times. The chain has TRBV11-2 and TRBJ2-2; 9 bases line up with TRBD1. Germline V gene data show CDR1 as SGHAT and CDR2 as FQNNGV. The CDR3 consists of 14 residues. Losses at the gene ends were 3 bases for V and 4 bases for J; bases not matched to a gene: 0. The CDR3 nucleotides are TGTGCCAGCAGCTTGACAGGGGGCACCGGGGAGCTGTTTTTT. Translation: CASSLTGGTGELFF.

V is TRBV7-7 and J is TRBJ2-1; no clear D gene. Deletions cut 4 bases from V and 6 bases from J, with 10 bases between. The CDR3 is 13 residues long. The germline V gene has CDR1 SSHAT and CDR2 FNYEAQ (reference sequence). This CDR3 is CASSSGYGNEQFF. The CDR3 coding sequence is TGTGCCAGCAGCTCGGGTTACGGCAATGAGCAGTTCTTC. Based on the CDR3 plus reference TRBV7-7 and TRBJ2-1, the full variable domain is GAGVSQSPRYKVTKRGQDVTLRCDPISSHATLYWYQQALGQGPEFLTYFNYEAQPDKSGLPSDRFSAERPEGSISTLTIQRTEQRDSAMYRCASSSGYGNEQFFGPGTRLTVL.

The chain combines TRBV4-2 with TRBJ2-7; D is perhaps TRBD1 (6 bases). The CDR3 consists of 17 residues. Germline V gene lookup returns CDR1 LGHNA and CDR2 YNFKEQ. Trimming removed 0 bases at V and 3 bases at J, with 18 bases between. For the CDR3, the DNA is TGTGCCAGCAGCCAAGACGCCAGGGGTGGCGTCCTCTACGAGCAGTACTTC. Translation: CASSQDARGGVLYEQYF.

This chain links TRBV7-2 with TRBJ2-7; 9 bases are shared with TRBD2. V dropped 1 base and J dropped 6; count of bases not matched to a gene: 4. This CDR3 comprises 14 residues. Germline CDR1 is SGHTA and CDR2 is FQGNSA. The CDR3 spells CASSLGAGGLEQYF. The CDR3 nucleotides read TGTGCCAGCAGCTTAGGAGCGGGGGGTCTCGAGCAGTACTTC.

This rearrangement joins TRBV13 to TRBJ1-2; D ambiguous. This CDR3 region has 15 residues. Germline lookup yields CDR1 PRHDT and CDR2 FYEKMQ (reference sequence). The ends were cut back, 0 bases at V and 3 bases at J, with 11 bases in the middle. In DNA, the CDR3 is TGTGCCAGCAGCTTAGGGGTACTTTTGGACTATGGCTACACCTTC. Its translation is CASSLGVLLDYGYTF.

This chain links TRBV7-2 with TRBJ2-3; no reliable D call. The CDR3 spans 14 residues. The V and J ends lost 4 bases and 0 bases respectively, with 8 bases between them. Germline V lookup: CDR1 SGHTA, CDR2 FQGNSA. The CDR3: CASSSRPSTDTQYF. CDR3 bases: TGTGCCAGCAGCTCTCGCCCTAGCACAGATACGCAGTATTTT.

This clone was seen a handful of times. This chain connects TRBV7-8 to TRBJ1-5; no clear D gene. Germline loops: CDR1 SGHVS, CDR2 FQNEAQ. Trimming cost V 5 bases and J 0 bases, with 11 bases left between them. CDR3 length: 15 amino acids. The DNA for the CDR3 is TGTGCCAGCAGCCCGGGCCGGAATAGCAATCAGCCCCAGCATTTT. Translated, it gives CASSPGRNSNQPQHF. Full variable domain (remainder filled in from reference TRBV7-8 and TRBJ1-5): GAGVSQSPRYKVAKRGQDVALRCDPISGHVSLFWYQQALGQGPEFLTYFQNEAQLDKSGLPSDRFFAERPEGSVSTLKIQRTQQEDSAVYLCASSPGRNSNQPQHFGDGTRLSIL.

The chain combines TRBV10-3 with TRBJ2-2; D gene unclear. This CDR3 contains 13 residues. The V and J ends lost 3 bases and 2 bases respectively, with 4 bases between them. The germline V gene encodes CDR1 ENHRY and CDR2 SYGVKD. CDR3 in amino acids: CAISDRNTGELFF. The CDR3 DNA reads as TGTGCCATCAGTGACAGAAACACCGGGGAGCTGTTTTTT.

This clone was picked up a small number of times. V and J are TRBV4-3 and TRBJ1-3; D perhaps matches TRBD1 (6 bases). Germline V lookup: CDR1 LGHNA, CDR2 YSLEER. The ends were cut back, 3 bases at V and 8 bases at J, with 17 bases in the middle. The CDR3 is made up of 15 amino acids. The chain's CDR3 is CASSHSPQGVDTIYF. The CDR3 DNA sequence: TGCGCCAGCAGCCACTCTCCACAGGGCGTGGACACCATATATTTT.

This rearrangement joins TRBV18 to TRBJ2-3; D remains unclear. The CDR3 spans 12 residues. The ends were cut back, 3 bases at V and 2 bases at J, with 3 bases in the middle. Germline-derived CDR1 and CDR2 are KGHSH and LQKENI. The CDR3 sequence: CASSPNTDTQYF. The CDR3 nucleotides read TGTGCCAGCTCACCCAACACAGATACGCAGTATTTT. The full variable domain, with the rest looked up from reference TRBV18 and TRBJ2-3, is NAGVMQNPRHLVRRRGQEARLRCSPMKGHSHVYWYRQLPEEGLKFMVYLQKENIIDESGMPKERFSAEFPKEGPSILRIQQVVRGDSAAYFCASSPNTDTQYFGPGTRLTVL.

The chain combines TRBV6-5 with TRBJ2-5; 7 bases line up with TRBD1. The V gene end was trimmed by 6 bases and the J gene end by 6 bases; junction bases not matched to a gene: 13. The CDR3 length is 15 residues. The germline gives CDR1 MNHEY, CDR2 SVGAGI. In DNA, the CDR3 is TGTGCCAGCAGACCGCGCTACTACAGGGGCCAGACCCAGTACTTC. This sequence encodes CASRPRYYRGQTQYF.

J is TRBJ1-1 and V is TRBV5-4; D call uncertain. The V end was cut by 5 bases, the J end by 1 base, with 9 bases between. The CDR3 contains 13 residues. CDR1 SGHNT and CDR2 YYREEE come from the germline V gene (reference sequence). The DNA of the CDR3 is TGTGCCAGCAGAGCCGGACGGAACACTGAAGCTTTCTTT. Translating it yields CASRAGRNTEAFF.

This rearrangement joins TRBV2 to TRBJ2-7, with TRBD2 matching 7 bases. V was pared by 3 bases and J by 2 bases, with 4 bases of the junction left unmatched. The CDR3 is 14 amino acids. The germline CDR1 and CDR2 sequences are SNHLY and FYNNEI. The CDR3 loop is CASSEGGGPYEQYF. For the CDR3, the DNA is TGTGCCAGCAGTGAGGGGGGGGGTCCCTACGAGCAGTACTTC.

This clone occurred many times. J is TRBJ2-7 and V is TRBV7-2; 7 bases fit TRBD2. CDR1 is SGHTA, CDR2 FQGNSA, per germline. The length of the CDR3 is 15 residues. V was clipped by 7 bases and J by 7 bases; unmatched bases: 16. This CDR3 is CASTTNGGESWEQYF. The CDR3 nucleotides are TGTGCCAGCACCACGAATGGGGGGGAGTCCTGGGAGCAGTACTTC.

This clone was seen more than once but under ten times. The CDR3 DNA follows: TGTGCCAGCAGTGAAATGGTAGCGGACGATACGCAGTATTTT. Translating it yields CASSEMVADDTQYF. The chain joins TRBV6-1 to TRBJ2-3, with D perhaps matching TRBD2 (6 bases). Trimming pared 2 bases from V and 6 bases from J, leaving 12 bases between. Germline V gene data show CDR1 as MNHNS and CDR2 as SASEGT. The CDR3 extends over 14 amino acids.

This clone was observed a handful of times. V gene TRBV6-6 combines with J gene TRBJ2-5; perhaps TRBD2 as D (6 bases). The CDR3 has 13 amino acids. The V end lost 5 bases, the J end lost 4 bases, and 11 bases lay between the germline ends. Germline V lookup: CDR1 MNHNY, CDR2 SVGAGI (reference sequence). The CDR3 sequence: CASSPPGVETQYF. The CDR3 nucleotides are TGTGCCAGCAGTCCCCCGGGGGTAGAGACCCAGTACTTC.

The V and J genes are TRBV4-1 and TRBJ2-5; 10 nucleotides agree with TRBD1. CDR3 length equals 16 residues. Looked up from germline, CDR1 is MGHRA and CDR2 is YSYEKL. V trimming: 2 bases; J trimming: 9 bases; junction bases outside the gene matches: 12. The CDR3 bases are TGCGCCAGCAGCCAAACGGACAGGGGGAGGGCGCAGGCCCAGTACTTC. This sequence encodes CASSQTDRGRAQAQYF.

This clone was counted between two and nine times. V usage is TRBV5-4 and J usage is TRBJ1-6, with D perhaps matching TRBD1 (5 bases). Germline V CDR1 and CDR2: SGHNT, YYREEE (reference sequence). Deletions cut 0 bases from V and 8 bases from J, with 9 bases between. CDR3 length equals 14 residues. CDR3 sequence: CASSLGREDSPLHF. Here the CDR3 DNA reads TGTGCCAGCAGCTTGGGCAGGGAGGATTCACCCCTCCACTTT.

This clone came up a few times. The CDR3 protein is CASSYGPGEGDTQYF. DNA for the CDR3: TGTGCCAGCAGTTACGGGCCAGGGGAAGGGGATACGCAGTATTTT. The rearrangement joins TRBV6-5 to TRBJ2-3; tentatively, D is TRBD1 (6 bases). V was shortened by 2 bases and J by 6 bases, with 15 bases between the two germline ends. Germline V lookup: CDR1 MNHEY, CDR2 SVGAGI. The CDR3 totals 15 residues.

This clone was counted between two and nine times. J is TRBJ1-1 and V is TRBV2, with D unresolved. Trimming removed 6 bases from V and 0 bases from J, with 11 bases in between. The CDR3 is 14 residues long. The V gene's germline CDR1 is SNHLY and CDR2 FYNNEI. In nucleotides, the CDR3 is TGTGCCAGCAGCGAGACACCGATGAACACTGAAGCTTTCTTT. It is translated as CASSETPMNTEAFF.

The rearrangement joins TRBV5-4 to TRBJ1-3; 7 nucleotides match TRBD1. Per the germline V gene, CDR1 is SGHNT and CDR2 is YYREEE (reference sequence). This CDR3 comprises 14 residues. V shed 4 bases and J 0 bases; nucleotides not matched to a gene: 1. The CDR3 reads CASSPGGSGNTIYF. CDR3 DNA sequence: TGTGCCAGCAGCCCAGGGGGCTCTGGAAACACCATATATTTT.

In this sample, this clone turned up a few times. The chain couples TRBV20-1 to TRBJ1-4; no firm D call. Germline CDR1 and CDR2: DFQATT and SNEGSKA (reference sequence). V shed 1 base and J shed 8 bases, with 5 bases lying between them. This CDR3 has 11 residues. This CDR3 is CSARVGEKLFF. Written as DNA, the CDR3 is TGCAGTGCTAGAGTGGGGGAAAAACTGTTTTTT.

This clone turned up a few times. The chain carries TRBV19 and TRBJ1-3, with D perhaps TRBD1 (5 bases). Germline CDR1 is LNHDA and CDR2 is SQIVND (reference sequence). Trimming stripped 5 bases from V and 0 bases from J, with 5 bases between. This CDR3 spans 13 amino acids. In nucleotides, the CDR3 is TGTGCCAGTAGTGGGGGCTCTGGAAACACCATATATTTT. It translates to CASSGGSGNTIYF. Drawing the rest from reference TRBV19 and TRBJ1-3, the complete variable domain is DGGITQSPKYLFRKEGQNVTLSCEQNLNHDAMYWYRQDPGQGLRLIYYSQIVNDFQKGDIAEGYSVSREKKESFPLTVTSAQKNPTAFYLCASSGGSGNTIYFGEGSWLTVV.

This clone was counted between two and nine times. Here the CDR3 reads CASSLQGATSEAFF. CDR3 nucleotides: TGCGCCAGCAGCTTACAGGGGGCGACCTCTGAAGCTTTCTTT. This chain joins TRBV5-1 and TRBJ1-1, with TRBD1 matching over 9 bases. Per the germline V gene, CDR1 is SGHRS and CDR2 is YFSETQ. The CDR3 is made up of 14 amino acids. Trimming removed 2 bases from V and 6 bases from J; junction bases left unmatched: 5.